This T cell receptor (beta chain) was recorded in a study of CD8 T cells in ankylosing spondylitis. From the 5' RACE reads, TCRdb called clonotypes with MiXCR, one entry per CDR3 protein. The sample lists 200,000 to 250,000 distinct CDR3 sequences, roughly 24% seen once, with under 8% in the top ten. The length of the CDR3 is 15 residues. V gave up 0 bases and J gave up 0 bases, with 8 bases separating them. Germline assignment: CDR1 LNHNV and CDR2 YYDKDF (reference sequence). The gene calls are TRBV15 and TRBJ2-5; unclear D gene. What was sequenced was blood, either unsorted or a sorted T cell fraction (not recorded which). This receptor was taken from a male donor with ankylosing spondylitis or in good health (not recorded which). The CDR3 region has the DNA TGTGCCACCAGCAGAGATCTCGGTAACCAAGAGACCCAGTACTTC. Translation: CATSRDLGNQETQYF.